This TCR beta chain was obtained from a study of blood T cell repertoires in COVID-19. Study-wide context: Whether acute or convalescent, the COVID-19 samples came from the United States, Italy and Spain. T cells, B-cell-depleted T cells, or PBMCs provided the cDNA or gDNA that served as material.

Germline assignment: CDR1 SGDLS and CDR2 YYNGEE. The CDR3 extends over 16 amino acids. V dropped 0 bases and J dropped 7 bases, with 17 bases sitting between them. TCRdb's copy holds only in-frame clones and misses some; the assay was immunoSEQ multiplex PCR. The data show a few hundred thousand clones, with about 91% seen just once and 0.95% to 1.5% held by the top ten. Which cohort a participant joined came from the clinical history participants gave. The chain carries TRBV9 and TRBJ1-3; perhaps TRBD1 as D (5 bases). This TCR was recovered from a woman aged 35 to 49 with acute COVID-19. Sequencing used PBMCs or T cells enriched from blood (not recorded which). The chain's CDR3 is CASSVGGITGGNTIYF. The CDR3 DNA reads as TGTGCCAGCAGCGTAGGGGGCATTACAGGAGGGAACACCATATATTTT. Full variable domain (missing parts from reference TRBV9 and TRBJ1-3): DSGVTQTPKHLITATGQRVTLRCSPRSGDLSVYWYQQSLDQGLQFLIQYYNGEERAKGNILERFSAQQFPDLHSELNLSSLELGDSALYFCASSVGGITGGNTIYFGEGSWLTVV.